Listed below are T cell receptor beta chains from one sample, sequenced in a study of Graves' ophthalmopathy and Graves' hyperthyroidism. TCRdb independently ran MiXCR on the multiplex PCR reads; one entry per CDR3 protein. Here the sample spans almost 750,000 distinct CDR3 sequences, roughly two fifths being singletons. Sequencing input: peripheral blood. These receptors were obtained from an adult man with Graves' ophthalmopathy. Each CDR3 is given with its conserved first and last residue.

v_call | cdr3_aa
TRBV2 | CASSGQGPEAFF
TRBV29-1 | CSLGDSGGYTF
TRBV6-5 | CASSYGRGVDGYTF
TRBV2 | CASTLQGSGYTF
TRBV24-1 | CASSDRKGQGGQPQHF
TRBV19 | CASSLTGGMGNQPQHF
TRBV10-3 | CASSRMTGELFF
TRBV7-2 | CASSLGTANYGYTF
TRBV11-2 | CASSLKGSFMNTEAFF
TRBV2 | CASRSGYGYTF
TRBV19 | CARATGNNQPQHF
TRBV24-1 | CATSESLGQRNSPLHF
TRBV7-9 | CASSRLGYEQLF
TRBV20-1 | CSARDRSGRGYEQYF
TRBV11-2 | CASSLRDRGDEQYF
TRBV20-1 | CSAISGGSYEQYF
TRBV7-9 | CASSWDLSGANVLTF
TRBV19 | CASSLGANQPQYF
TRBV25-1 | CASSVVPHTGELFF
TRBV24-1 | CATSDLGRNNEKLFF
TRBV2 | CASSEWVWLAGLAGETQYF
TRBV10-3 | CAISSGTANYGYTF
TRBV9 | CASSVGDTYYEQYF
TRBV24-1 | CASRRTGGDQPQHF
TRBV9 | CASSSRLSPLHF
TRBV19 | CASHFLDAGASNYGYTF
TRBV4-1 | CASRPPVGVNTEAFF
TRBV10-3 | CATRQAGTDFTDTQYF
TRBV2 | CASRVTGASNQPQHF
TRBV7-2 | CASSLSDRSNYGYTF
TRBV4-3 | CASSQVTGHYGYTF
TRBV11-1 | CASSLAGGTGVYEQYF
TRBV7-6 | CASTPRPKNWYQETQYF
TRBV24-1 | CATSDPGDSQPQHF
TRBV7-9 | CASSSRQGITGNTIYF
TRBV2 | CALRIRGDGYTF
TRBV7-2 | CASSLGLAGAAETQYF
TRBV20-1 | CSAPQFRFGELFF
TRBV5-6 | CASSSGGVRETQDF
TRBV7-3 | CASSSNSTGGFNEKLFF
TRBV25-1 | CASSVGNGYTF
TRBV10-3 | CASGDRVFGSPLHF
TRBV4-3 | CASSQVEVAGNRGETQYF
TRBV6-5 | CASSYPGNNQPQHF
TRBV20-1 | CGARVFYRQETQYF
TRBV12-3/TRBV12-4 | CASSLSGKGQPQHF
TRBV19 | CASSISTNEKLFF